This record covers a single T cell receptor (beta chain). Its antigen remains unknown. The data were obtained in a study of T cells in Graves' hyperthyroidism and ophthalmopathy. Study-wide points: The authors' 13 V-J model separated ophthalmopathy from stable hyperthyroidism.

RNA transcripts yielded amplified TCR beta CDR3 regions. HTBI primers were employed in a first-round RT-PCR of the TCR CDR3. From the multiplex PCR reads, TCRdb called clonotypes with MiXCR, one entry per CDR3 protein. This table holds about 560,000 distinct CDR3 sequences, roughly a sixth found once. The sequencing input was blood. The clonotype was recovered from a woman aged 18-29 years with Graves' hyperthyroidism.

DNA for the CDR3: TGTGCCAGCAGTTGGACTAGCGGGAGTGGAGGCAATGAGCAGTTCTTC. It yields the protein CASSWTSGSGGNEQFF. The J gene is TRBJ2-1, the V gene TRBV28; 13 nucleotides line up with TRBD2. CDR3 length: 16 residues. Germline V gene data show CDR1 as MDHEN and CDR2 as SYDVKM. The ends lost 4 bases at V and 6 bases at J; junction bases unmatched: 6.